This T cell receptor (beta chain) was retrieved from a study of blood T cell repertoires in COVID-19. Overall study: From the United States, Italy and Spain came samples of acute and convalescent COVID-19. PBMCs, B-cell-depleted T cells, or T cells provided the cDNA or gDNA that made up the material.

Original data processing: Counts of nucleated cells, estimated from reference gene primer amplification, were obtained. The protocol was immunoSEQ multiplex PCR, while the TCRdb copy is restricted to in-frame clones and leaves out a portion. V, J and clone size derive from that table, while D and trimming were established from the DNA sequence. This table holds fewer than 250,000 clones, approximately 90% found once. This CDR3 is built from 15 residues. Per the germline V gene, CDR1 is SGHRS and CDR2 is YFSETQ. The ends were cut back, 5 bases at V and 1 base at J, with 12 bases in the middle. V is TRBV5-1 and J is TRBJ2-2; D is ambiguous. Sample: peripheral blood. This TCR was sampled from a human donor in a cohort sampled during active COVID-19. The CDR3 DNA reads TGCGCCAGCAGGTTAGCCGGTGTGAACACCGGGGAGCTGTTTTTT. Protein sequence: CASRLAGVNTGELFF.